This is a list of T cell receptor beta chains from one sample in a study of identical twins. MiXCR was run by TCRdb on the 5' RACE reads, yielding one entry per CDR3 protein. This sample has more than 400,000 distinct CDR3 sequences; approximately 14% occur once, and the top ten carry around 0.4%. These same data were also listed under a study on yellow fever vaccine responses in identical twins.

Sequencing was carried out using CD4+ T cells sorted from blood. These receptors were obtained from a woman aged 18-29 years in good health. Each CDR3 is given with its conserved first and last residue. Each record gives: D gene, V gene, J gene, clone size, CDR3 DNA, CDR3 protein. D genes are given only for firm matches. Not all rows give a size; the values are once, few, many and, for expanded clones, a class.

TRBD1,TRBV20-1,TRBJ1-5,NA,TGCAGTGCTAGCCTCCTACAGGGGAGCAATCAGCCCCAGCATTTT,CSASLLQGSNQPQHF
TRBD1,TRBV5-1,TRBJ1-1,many,TGCGCCAGCAGCCCCGACAGGGCGAACACTGAAGCTTTCTTT,CASSPDRANTEAFF
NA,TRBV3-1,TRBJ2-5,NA,TGTGCCAGCAGCCAAGGGGGAGCACCCCAGCAAGAGACCCAGTACTTC,CASSQGGAPQQETQYF
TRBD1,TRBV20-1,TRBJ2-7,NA,TGCAGTGCTAGAGGCGGGACAGGGGGAGGATACGAGCAGTACTTC,CSARGGTGGGYEQYF
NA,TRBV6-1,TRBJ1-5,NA,TGTGCCAGCCTGGCAGTCGGCTTAAATCAGCCCCAGCATTTT,CASLAVGLNQPQHF
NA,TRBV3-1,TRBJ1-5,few,TGTGCCAGCAGCCAATCGGGGGGCACAGGGAATCAGCCCCAGCATTTT,CASSQSGGTGNQPQHF
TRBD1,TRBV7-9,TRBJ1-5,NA,TGTGCCAGCAGCCTCACAGGGGATGCCAATCAGCCCCAGCATTTT,CASSLTGDANQPQHF
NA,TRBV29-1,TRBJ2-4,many,TGCAGCGTTTCTACACGCGATAGCCCCAAAAACATTCAGTACTTC,CSVSTRDSPKNIQYF
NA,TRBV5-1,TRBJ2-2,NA,TGCGCCAGCAGCCTATCCGTCCGGGAGCCGAACACCGGGGAGCTGTTTTTT,CASSLSVREPNTGELFF
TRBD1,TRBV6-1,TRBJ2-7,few,TGTGCCAGCAGACAGGGGGTTGTCCACGAGCAGTACTTC,CASRQGVVHEQYF
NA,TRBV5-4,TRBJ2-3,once,TGTGCCAGCAGCCACGCGGCGGGCACCACAGATACGCAGTATTTT,CASSHAAGTTDTQYF
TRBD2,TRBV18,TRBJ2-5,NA,TGTGCCAGCTCACCACGCTCGGTAGCTAGCGGAAACCAAGAGACCCAGTACTTC,CASSPRSVASGNQETQYF
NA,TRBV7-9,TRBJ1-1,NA,TGTGCCAGCAGCCAAGCAGGGTTGAACACTGAAGCTTTCTTT,CASSQAGLNTEAFF
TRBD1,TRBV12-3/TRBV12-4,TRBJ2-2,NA,TGTGCCAGCAGTGCACGACAGGGGACCGGGGAGCTGTTTTTT,CASSARQGTGELFF
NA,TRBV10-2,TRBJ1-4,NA,TGCGCCAGCAGCGAACAGGGCTCAGCTAATGAAAAACTGTTTTTT,CASSEQGSANEKLFF
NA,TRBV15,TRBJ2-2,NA,TGTGCCACCAGCAAAGACTATACGAACACCGGGGAGCTGTTTTTT,CATSKDYTNTGELFF
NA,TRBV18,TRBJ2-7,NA,TGTGCCAGCTCCCTTCCAGGGGCGGCCGAGCAGTACTTC,CASSLPGAAEQYF
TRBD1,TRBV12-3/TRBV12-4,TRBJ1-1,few,TGTGCCAGCAGTTTGGGACAGGAACGCGAAGCTTTCTTT,CASSLGQEREAFF
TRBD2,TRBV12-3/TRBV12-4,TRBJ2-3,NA,TGTGCCAGCAGTTGGCGGCGGGGGGGCACAGATACGCAGTATTTT,CASSWRRGGTDTQYF
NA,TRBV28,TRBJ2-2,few,TGTGCCAGCAGCCCTGGAGGGGGGGGCAAAACCGGGGAGCTGTTTTTT,CASSPGGGGKTGELFF
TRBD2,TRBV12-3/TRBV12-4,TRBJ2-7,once,TGTGCCAGCAGCTCCTCCGGGACTAGCGGGAGGAGAAACGAGCAGTACTTC,CASSSSGTSGRRNEQYF
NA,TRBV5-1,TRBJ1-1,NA,TGCGCCAGCAGCTTGGGTCCGGGGCAGGGGAGGACAAACACTGAAGCTTTCTTT,CASSLGPGQGRTNTEAFF
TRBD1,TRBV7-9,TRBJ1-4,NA,TGTGCCAGCACCAAGGGACAGGGTTTTGAAAAACTGTTTTTT,CASTKGQGFEKLFF
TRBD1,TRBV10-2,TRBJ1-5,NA,TGCGCCAGCAGACAAAACAGGGGGGAGCCCCAGCATTTT,CASRQNRGEPQHF
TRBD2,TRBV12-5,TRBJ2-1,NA,TGTGCTAGTGTCCTAAGACTAGCGGGTGGCTCCTACAATGAGCAGTTCTTC,CASVLRLAGGSYNEQFF
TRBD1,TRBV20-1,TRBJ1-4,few,TGCAGTGCTAGAGCCGGGACAGTAAATGAAAAACTGTTTTTT,CSARAGTVNEKLFF
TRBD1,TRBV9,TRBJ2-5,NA,TGTGCCAGCAGCCCCCGGGACAGGGACGGGACCCAGTACTTC,CASSPRDRDGTQYF
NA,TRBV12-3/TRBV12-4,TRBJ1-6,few,TGTGCCAGCAGGCGTGGCACCTATAATTCACCCCTCCACTTT,CASRRGTYNSPLHF
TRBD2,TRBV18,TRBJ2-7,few,TGTGCCAGCTCACCAGGTTCGCTAGCGGGACTTTACGAGCAGTACTTC,CASSPGSLAGLYEQYF
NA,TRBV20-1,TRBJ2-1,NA,TGCAGTGCTCGTTGGCTAACCCTAAACAATGAGCAGTTCTTC,CSARWLTLNNEQFF
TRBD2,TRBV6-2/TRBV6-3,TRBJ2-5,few,TGTGCCAGCAGTTCGGGACTAGCGGGAGGGAATAGAATGGAGACCCAGTACTTC,CASSSGLAGGNRMETQYF
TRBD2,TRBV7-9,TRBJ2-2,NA,TGTGCCAGCAGCAGCCGGACTAGCGGGCCTAACACCGGGGAGCTGTTTTTT,CASSSRTSGPNTGELFF
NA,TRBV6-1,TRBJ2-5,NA,TGTGCCAGCAGGGGACGTGGCCCGGGGACCCAGTACTTC,CASRGRGPGTQYF
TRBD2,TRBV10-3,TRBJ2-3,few,TGTGCCATCACCGGTAGCGCTAGCGGAACAGATACGCAGTATTTT,CAITGSASGTDTQYF
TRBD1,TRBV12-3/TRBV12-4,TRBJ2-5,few,TGTGCCAGCAGTTCCCCTAGGACAGGCGTTTGGACCCAGTACTTC,CASSSPRTGVWTQYF
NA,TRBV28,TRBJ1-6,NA,TGTGCCAGCAGTCCCCCGGCAGGGCACAATTCACCCCTCCACTTT,CASSPPAGHNSPLHF
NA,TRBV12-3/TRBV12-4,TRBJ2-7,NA,TGTGCCAGCAGTTTCAGGGTCCACGAGCAGTACTTC,CASSFRVHEQYF
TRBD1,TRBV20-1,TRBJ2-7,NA,TGCAGTGCTACAGAGCCCGGGACAGGGTACGAGCAGTACTTC,CSATEPGTGYEQYF
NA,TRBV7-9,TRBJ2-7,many,TGTGCCAGCAGCCTCGGGCAGAACGAGCAGTACTTC,CASSLGQNEQYF
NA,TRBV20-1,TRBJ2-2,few,TGCAGTGCTAGAGATCGCCTAAACAGGGAAGGGACCGGGGAGCTGTTTTTT,CSARDRLNREGTGELFF
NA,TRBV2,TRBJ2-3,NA,TGTGCCAGCAGTGAAGGCCCAACTTTTGCAGATACGCAGTATTTT,CASSEGPTFADTQYF
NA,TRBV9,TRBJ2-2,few,TGTGCCAGCAGCGTACAAGGGGCCGGGGAGCTGTTTTTT,CASSVQGAGELFF
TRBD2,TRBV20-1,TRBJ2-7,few,TGCAGTGCTAGTGGTCTAGCGGGAGTTCAGGTGGGGCAGTACTTC,CSASGLAGVQVGQYF
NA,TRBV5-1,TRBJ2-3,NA,TGCGCCAGCAGCTGGCAACTAGGAGCAGATACGCAGTATTTT,CASSWQLGADTQYF
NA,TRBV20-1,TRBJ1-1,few,TGCAGTGCTAGTAAGTACACTGAAGCTTTCTTT,CSASKYTEAFF
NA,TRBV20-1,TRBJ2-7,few,TGCAGTGCCCGACACGTCCGGGACTCCTACGAGCAGTACTTC,CSARHVRDSYEQYF
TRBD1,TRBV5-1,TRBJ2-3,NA,TGCGCCAGCAGCTCGACAGGGGGATTTACAGATACGCAGTATTTT,CASSSTGGFTDTQYF
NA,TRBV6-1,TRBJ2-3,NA,TGTGCCAGCAGTGAAGATCTACGCACAGATACGCAGTATTTT,CASSEDLRTDTQYF
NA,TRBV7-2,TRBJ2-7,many,TGTGCCAGCAGCTTATCGGGAGCCTACGAGCAGTACTTC,CASSLSGAYEQYF